This TCR beta chain was recovered during a study of CD8+ T cells in alopecia areata. For the study at large: It was oral tofacitinib, at 5 to 10 mg twice daily, that treated patients received.

Lesional scalp punch biopsies and peripheral blood came from alopecia areata patients. Germline CDR1 reads SQVTM; CDR2 reads ANQGSEA. The V gene lost 4 bases and the J gene lost 8 bases, with 18 bases spanning the gap. The CDR3 runs 14 residues. For this clone: Antigen: not known.

Broader study findings: Resident alphabeta T-cell populations of normal skin are likewise subject to sequencing in scalp samples.

RNA extraction was followed by reverse transcription into cDNA, which acted as the sequencing template. The assay was immunoSEQ multiplex PCR, and TCRdb's table has in-frame clones only and misses some. The profile shows 110,000 to 150,000 clones, around 58% of them singletons. This clonotype was sampled from a human donor with alopecia areata. The specimen comprised CD4+ T cells sorted from blood, sampled at week 0. This chain links TRBV29-1 with TRBJ2-1; TRBD1 might be the D (5 bases). In nucleotides, the CDR3 is TGCAGCGTTGGATTCCAGGGCCTCTTGGATGAGCAGTTCTTC. Translated: CSVGFQGLLDEQFF.